Following are 21 T cell receptor beta chains from one sample sequenced in a study of OX40 agonist ivuxolimab in advanced cancers. Here immunoSEQ multiplex PCR was the method, and the copy in TCRdb shows in-frame clones only, minus some. The sample lists 55,000 to 65,000 clones; around 87% were seen once. Here the sequenced sample was CD4+ or CD8+ T cells sorted from blood, taken in a trial of the OX40 agonist ivuxolimab. These receptors were obtained from an adult with an advanced solid tumor such as melanoma, head and neck, liver or kidney cancer.

The CDR3 sequence: CASSNNRETEAFF. The CDR3 bases are TGTGCCAGCAGTAATAACAGGGAAACTGAAGCTTTCTTT. The chain carries TRBV6-5 and TRBJ1-1; TRBD1 might be the D (6 bases). There are 13 residues in the CDR3. V was clipped by 5 bases and J by 5 bases, with 12 bases between them. In germline, CDR1 is MNHEY, CDR2 SVGAGI.

The chain carries TRBV5-4 and TRBJ2-4; 7 nucleotides match TRBD2. The CDR3 has 19 residues. Germline CDR1 reads SGHNT; CDR2 reads YYREEE (reference sequence). V shed 2 bases and J 0 bases; nucleotides not matched to a gene: 14. DNA of the CDR3: TGTGCCAGCAGCTTTGGGGGGGGGAACAAGAACTTAGCCAAAAACATTCAGTACTTC. It yields the protein CASSFGGGNKNLAKNIQYF.

V is TRBV7-2 and J is TRBJ2-1, with D perhaps matching TRBD1 or TRBD2 (5 bases each). The CDR3 length is 19 residues. V shed 1 base and J shed 0 bases, with 19 bases lying between them. In germline, CDR1 is SGHTA, CDR2 FQGNSA. CDR3 in amino acids: CASSLDFIVGASSYNEQFF. The CDR3, as DNA: TGTGCCAGCAGCTTAGATTTTATTGTCGGGGCTAGCTCCTACAATGAGCAGTTCTTC.

The chain couples TRBV9 to TRBJ2-5, with 10 nucleotides matching TRBD1. Germline V gene data show CDR1 as SGDLS and CDR2 as YYNGEE. The CDR3 covers 15 residues. V shed 4 bases, J shed 5 bases, and the junction held 8 bases outside the gene matches. In DNA form, the CDR3 reads TGTGCCAGCAGCATCCGCGGACAGGGGGGTGAGACCCAGTACTTC. Protein product: CASSIRGQGGETQYF.

The chain uses TRBV2 and TRBJ1-4, with 7 bases fitting TRBD1. The germline CDR1 and CDR2 sequences are SNHLY and FYNNEI. CDR3 length: 16 residues. V lost 6 bases and J lost 7; bases outside the gene matches: 14. CDR3 region: CASSPPRQGGGEKLFF. As DNA, the CDR3 is TGTGCCAGCAGCCCGCCCAGGCAGGGGGGTGGTGAAAAACTGTTTTTT.

For the CDR3, the DNA is TGTGCCAGCAGCTTGGGCGGGGGGTCCTACGAGCAGTACTTC. As protein: CASSLGGGSYEQYF. The chain joins TRBV5-4 to TRBJ2-7; TRBD2 matches at 8 bases. The CDR3 totals 14 residues. Germline lookup yields CDR1 SGHNT and CDR2 YYREEE (reference sequence). V gave up 0 bases and J gave up 1 base; unmatched junction bases: 0. The variable domain in full, with the rest retrieved from reference TRBV5-4 and TRBJ2-7, is ETGVTQSPTHLIKTRGQQVTLRCSSQSGHNTVSWYQQALGQGPQFIFQYYREEENGRGNFPPRFSGLQFPNYSSELNVNALELDDSALYLCASSLGGGSYEQYFGPGTRLTVT.

The genes are TRBV29-1 and TRBJ1-1; D not resolved. Germline CDR1 reads SQVTM; CDR2 reads ANQGSEA. This CDR3 comprises 12 residues. The V gene lost 7 bases and the J gene lost 0 bases, with 9 bases spanning the gap. The CDR3 DNA reads TGCAGCGCTCTTCGATTGAACACTGAAGCTTTCTTT. Residues: CSALRLNTEAFF.

The chain joins TRBV11-1 to TRBJ2-3; D may be TRBD2 (6 bases). The CDR3 covers 19 residues. The germline V gene has CDR1 SGHAT and CDR2 FQDESV (reference sequence). The germline V and J ends were trimmed by 0 bases and 0 bases, with 19 bases remaining between them. The CDR3 is CASSLAWGGVAASTDTQYF. The CDR3 coding sequence is TGTGCCAGCAGCTTAGCATGGGGAGGAGTAGCGGCTAGCACAGATACGCAGTATTTT.

This clone was detected only a few times. J is TRBJ1-1 and V is TRBV30; unclear D gene. Germline V lookup: CDR1 GTSNPN, CDR2 SVGIG (reference sequence). This CDR3 contains 13 residues. Trimming left V 2 bases short and J 1 base short, with 8 bases between. The DNA for the CDR3 is TGTGCCTGGAGTTGGGTAGGGAACACTGAAGCTTTCTTT. Translating it yields CAWSWVGNTEAFF. The full variable domain, rest sourced from reference TRBV30 and TRBJ1-1, is SQTIHQWPATLVQPVGSPLSLECTVEGTSNPNLYWYRQAAGRGLQLLFYSVGIGQISSEVPQNLSASRPQDRQFILSSKKLLLSDSGFYLCAWSWVGNTEAFFGQGTRLTVV.

The rearrangement uses TRBV6-5 and TRBJ2-7; D is undetermined. Looked up from germline, CDR1 is MNHEY and CDR2 is SVGAGI. The CDR3 is 14 amino acids. V was clipped by 4 bases and J by 2 bases, with 12 bases between them. The CDR3 sequence: CASSLIRRPYEQYF. The CDR3 DNA sequence: TGTGCCAGCAGTTTGATCCGAAGGCCCTACGAGCAGTACTTC.

The chain recombines TRBV25-1 with TRBJ2-5; D may be TRBD2 (5 bases). Trimming took off 1 base at V and 0 bases at J, with 6 bases between the two ends. CDR1 is MGHDK, CDR2 SYGVNS, per germline. CDR3 length: 14 amino acids. CDR3 sequence reads: CASSESGYQETQYF. DNA for the CDR3: TGTGCCAGCAGTGAATCGGGGTACCAAGAGACCCAGTACTTC.

The rearrangement links TRBV28 to TRBJ2-7; a weak D match, TRBD2 (5 bases). V was shortened by 5 bases and J by 2 bases, with 19 bases between the two germline ends. Germline V gene sequence: CDR1 MDHEN, CDR2 SYDVKM. CDR3 size: 16 residues. The CDR3 sequence: CASSSIGEWGTYEQYF. CDR3 DNA sequence: TGTGCCAGCAGTAGTATCGGGGAATGGGGTACCTACGAGCAGTACTTC.

This sequence joins TRBV28 and TRBJ2-7; D is uncertain. CDR1 is MDHEN and CDR2 is SYDVKM in the germline V gene. The CDR3 sequence is 12 residues long. V lost 3 bases and J lost 3, with 6 bases in between. Here the CDR3 reads CASSFNHYEQYF. The DNA of the CDR3 is TGTGCCAGCAGTTTTAATCACTACGAGCAGTACTTC.

This clone was seen a handful of times. The chain has TRBV5-4 and TRBJ1-4; 7 bases are a match to TRBD1. V was clipped by 3 bases and J by 6 bases; unmatched bases: 5. CDR1 is SGHNT, CDR2 YYREEE, per germline (reference sequence). The CDR3 sequence is 14 residues long. The CDR3 DNA is TGTGCCAGCAGCTCGGTCGGGACAGATGAAAAACTGTTTTTT. As protein: CASSSVGTDEKLFF. Filled out from reference TRBV5-4 and TRBJ1-4, the complete variable domain reads ETGVTQSPTHLIKTRGQQVTLRCSSQSGHNTVSWYQQALGQGPQFIFQYYREEENGRGNFPPRFSGLQFPNYSSELNVNALELDDSALYLCASSSVGTDEKLFFGSGTQLSVL.

In this sample, this clone turned up once. V usage is TRBV5-1 and J usage is TRBJ2-7; D may be TRBD2 (6 bases). The CDR3 has 13 amino acids. The V gene's germline CDR1 is SGHRS and CDR2 YFSETQ. V was pared by 4 bases and J by 1 base, with 9 bases between. The CDR3 here is CASSKGLSYEQYF. The CDR3 coding sequence is TGCGCCAGCAGCAAGGGACTTTCCTACGAGCAGTACTTC.

V is TRBV2 and J is TRBJ2-1, with TRBD2 matching 7 bases. Germline CDR1 and CDR2: SNHLY and FYNNEI. This CDR3 contains 11 residues. J lost 12 bases, V lost 6 bases, and 5 bases had no gene match. CDR3 in amino acids: CASRESGGQFF. DNA for the CDR3: TGTGCCAGCAGGGAATCGGGAGGGCAGTTCTTC.

The chain carries TRBV30 and TRBJ1-3; no firm D call. The CDR3 spans 10 residues. Trimming left V 5 bases short and J 5 bases short, with 4 bases between. Germline V gene lookup returns CDR1 GTSNPN and CDR2 SVGIG (reference sequence). CDR3 in amino acids: CAWGRNTIYF. The CDR3 DNA follows: TGTGCCTGGGGCAGAAACACCATATATTTT.

The CDR3 DNA reads as TGCGCCAGCAGCCATATCGCAGGGGGCGTATACGAGCAGTACTTC. It yields the protein CASSHIAGGVYEQYF. This chain links TRBV4-3 with TRBJ2-7, with 8 nucleotides matching TRBD1. Per germline, CDR1 LGHNA and CDR2 YSLEER. The CDR3 covers 15 residues. V lost 3 bases and J lost 4; bases outside the gene matches: 8.

This chain connects TRBV5-1 to TRBJ1-5; perhaps TRBD1 as D (6 bases). Germline V gene lookup returns CDR1 SGHRS and CDR2 YFSETQ. The CDR3 covers 14 residues. Deletions cut 1 base from V and 6 bases from J, with 11 bases between. The CDR3 sequence: CASSLSGDGQPQHF. Written as DNA, the CDR3 is TGCGCCAGCAGCTTGTCAGGGGACGGTCAGCCCCAGCATTTT.

Turning to this clone: This may stem from a read error, because a much larger clone lies one nucleotide away. The genes are TRBV10-3 and TRBJ2-3, with a weak D call TRBD2 (5 bases). The CDR3 contains 14 residues. Germline CDR1 ENHRY, CDR2 SYGVKD. The ends were cut back, 5 bases at V and 5 bases at J, with 14 bases in the middle. The CDR3 sequence is CAISLPRAKDTQYF. Here the CDR3 DNA reads TGTGCCATCAGTTTACCGAGGGCTAAAGATACGCAGTATTTT.

The gene calls are TRBV6-5 and TRBJ2-1, with TRBD2 matching 11 bases. There are 16 residues in the CDR3. Germline lookup yields CDR1 MNHEY and CDR2 SVGAGI. The junction had 5 bases not matched to a gene; V was cut back by 4 bases and J by 3 bases. CDR3 sequence (DNA): TGTGCCAGCAGTTCATCCACTAGCGGGAGCTACAATGAGCAGTTCTTC. The encoded protein is CASSSSTSGSYNEQFF.